This TCR beta chain emerged from a study of CD8 T cells in Susac syndrome (dated by TCRdb to between 2017 and 2020). Regarding the complete study: Repertoire sequencing was used to test whether CD8+ T cell activation and differentiation in Susac syndrome was antigen driven. The investigation overall reported the following: The study acknowledged that relatively few individuals were included in the TCR sequencing and HLA analysis.

RNA was extracted using the RNeasy kit, and about 0.45 to 1 ug of the RNA was reverse transcribed with random hexamers. The immunoSEQ multiplex PCR assay, covering 54 Vbeta and 13 Jbeta segments, was used to amplify TCR beta CDR3 regions. PCR amplification bias was corrected by using a synthetic template baseline for primer optimization and computational correction. As for the authors' bioinformatics: Reads were assigned to V, D and J genes according to IMGT and analyzed in immunoSEQ Analyzer, with only productive sequences retained. Clonality was computed as one minus Shannon entropy normalized by log2 of the number of productive unique sequences. For each patient and control, public and private clones were evaluated within the 100 most prevalent clones. Susac-specific clones were defined as absent from healthy and MS cohorts, over a thousand published viral clones and other ImmuneACCESS disease sequences. Using fastp trimming at Q25 and MiXCR clonotype assembly, TCRdb reanalyzed the public sequencing data and kept in-frame beta chains. When rows share a CDR3 protein, they turn into one entry using the most common DNA and genes. TCRdb, not the original authors, processed these V and J calls. The sample contains 250,000 or so distinct CDR3 sequences, 93% of them found a single time. The top ten hold around 0.07% of the sample.

The germline V gene supplies CDR1 SGHTA and CDR2 FQGTGA. V lost 1 base and J lost 5 bases; the stretch between them is 14 bases long. From the cysteine through the phenylalanine, the CDR3 covers 15 amino acids. This entry keeps only the CDR3 DNA: 45 bases, framed from base 1. High-throughput TCR beta sequencing profiled peripheral blood CD8+ and CD4+ T cells from healthy donors, Susac syndrome patients and multiple sclerosis patients. The multiple sclerosis controls were treatment-naive patients who had stable or active relapsing-remitting disease and met the revised McDonald criteria. CD8+ TEMRA cells were enriched by FACS, while bulk CD8+ and CD4+ T cells were purified by magnetic negative isolation. Blood was drawn into EDTA tubes, processed within 24 hours, and PBMCs were isolated by density gradient centrifugation. PBMCs intended for TCR sequencing were cryopreserved in liquid nitrogen and were subsequently thawed in a 37 degrees C water bath. The sorted or isolated CD4+, CD8+ and CD8+ TEMRA cells had a purity of 90% or higher.

To note about this clonotype: Which antigen it targets is not known. It has no much larger one-base neighbor in the sample; base qualities were not kept.

Source material: CD4+ T cells from PBMCs. The TCR was taken from a human donor with multiple sclerosis. The chain is assembled from TRBV7-3 and TRBJ2-5, with the D gene not confidently named. The CDR3 reads as follows: CASSLSGSLGETQYF. At the DNA level, the sequence is TGTGCCAGCAGCTTAAGTGGTAGCCTGGGCGAGACCCAGTACTTC.